The clone carrying this T cell receptor (beta chain) is deemed medium-sized (0.01 to 0.1%). This record comes from a study of CD8 T cells in ankylosing spondylitis. Quantitative 5'-RACE with molecular barcodes was used to make the TCR beta libraries. TCRdb recomputed calls from the 5' RACE reads with MiXCR, one row per CDR3 protein. This sample has more than 35,000 distinct CDR3 sequences; less than 3.5% occur once, and the top ten carry approximately 4.4%. CDR3 length: 16 residues. The V gene end was trimmed by 5 bases and the J gene end by 2 bases; junction bases not matched to a gene: 3. Germline CDR1 and CDR2: SGDLS and YYNGEE.

The rearrangement links TRBV9 to TRBJ2-3; TRBD2 matches at 15 bases. This receptor was obtained from a male donor with ankylosing spondylitis or in good health (not recorded which). The material sequenced was blood, either unsorted or a sorted T cell fraction (not recorded which). The CDR3 region has the DNA TGTGCCAGCAGTGGGACTAGCGGGAGGATCACAGATACGCAGTATTTT. It translates to CASSGTSGRITDTQYF.